What follows are 28 T cell receptor beta chains derived from one specimen sequenced in a study of T-cell reconstitution after alpha-beta-depleted transplantation in children. Using unique molecular identifiers, the investigators prepared the TCRbeta library. One entry per CDR3 protein results from TCRdb running MiXCR on the PCR reads. The sample shows roughly 500,000 distinct CDR3 sequences, around a third of them seen only once. The material sequenced was PBMCs from the stem cell graft donor, taken from the stem cell graft. The receptor source for this set is a human donor who donated a stem cell graft to a child with aplastic anemia.

The V and J genes are TRBV5-5 and TRBJ1-1; 8 positions match TRBD1. The CDR3 loop spans 16 amino acids. Germline loops: CDR1 SGHKS, CDR2 YYEKEE (reference sequence). V lost 4 bases to trimming and J lost 1 base; unmatched junction nucleotides: 9. CDR3 nucleotide sequence: TGTGCCAGCAGCGCCTCCTCCGGGACAGGGAACACTGAAGCTTTCTTT. Amino acids: CASSASSGTGNTEAFF.

The V and J genes are TRBV9 and TRBJ1-1; D is perhaps TRBD1 (6 bases). The V gene's germline CDR1 is SGDLS and CDR2 YYNGEE. V gave up 3 bases and J gave up 4 bases, with 13 bases separating them. The CDR3 loop spans 14 amino acids. CDR3 loop: CASSARQGSTEAFF. Here the CDR3 DNA reads TGTGCCAGCAGCGCCCGTCAGGGGAGCACTGAAGCTTTCTTT.

V gene TRBV20-1 combines with J gene TRBJ2-1; 8 positions agree with TRBD2. This CDR3 is built from 14 residues. The germline V gene has CDR1 DFQATT and CDR2 SNEGSKA (reference sequence). Trimming at V came to 5 bases and at J to 7 bases, leaving 10 bases not matched to a gene. The DNA of the CDR3 is TGCAGTGCTCCAGTAGCGGGGCCCTTAAATGAGCAGTTCTTC. It yields the protein CSAPVAGPLNEQFF.

The chain employs TRBV11-3 and TRBJ1-6; D unclear. This CDR3 region has 15 residues. Trimming left V 5 bases short and J 8 bases short, with 16 bases between. Germline V lookup: CDR1 SGHNT, CDR2 YENEEA. Here the CDR3 reads CASSPHGPVDSPLHF. The CDR3 DNA sequence: TGTGCCAGCAGCCCCCACGGGCCGGTTGATTCACCCCTCCACTTT.

A few counts support this clonotype. V is TRBV3-1 and J is TRBJ2-6, with a weak D call TRBD1 (5 bases). The length of the CDR3 is 17 residues. Germline-derived CDR1 and CDR2 are LGHDT and YNNKEL (reference sequence). Deletions cut 1 base from V and 2 bases from J, with 12 bases between. CDR3 residues: CASSQAPQGTGANVLTF. The CDR3 bases are TGTGCCAGCAGCCAAGCTCCGCAGGGAACTGGGGCCAACGTCCTGACTTTC.

The J gene is TRBJ2-5, the V gene TRBV7-2, with D perhaps TRBD2 (5 bases). The CDR3 extends over 17 amino acids. V lost 5 bases, J lost 0 bases, and 19 bases lay in between. Germline CDR1 and CDR2: SGHTA and FQGNSA. The CDR3 protein is CASSPTFIGVYQETQYF. In nucleotides, the CDR3 is TGTGCCAGCAGCCCAACCTTTATCGGGGTCTACCAAGAGACCCAGTACTTC.

This clonotype was seen a handful of times. This chain uses TRBV29-1 with TRBJ1-1; D unresolved. The CDR3 has 12 amino acids. Germline V gene data show CDR1 as SQVTM and CDR2 as ANQGSEA. Deletions cut 6 bases from V and 1 base from J, with 9 bases between. The CDR3 reads CSVGPQNTEAFF. The CDR3 DNA is TGCAGCGTCGGGCCACAGAACACTGAAGCTTTCTTT.

The rearrangement links TRBV4-3 to TRBJ2-7; 14 nucleotides align to TRBD2. J gave up 3 bases and V 0 bases, and 7 bases lay outside the gene matches. The CDR3 sequence is 18 residues long. CDR1 LGHNA and CDR2 YSLEER come from the germline V gene. CDR3 bases: TGCGCCAGCAGCCAAGAGGGGGGACTAGCGGGAGTCGGCTACGAGCAGTACTTC. Its translation is CASSQEGGLAGVGYEQYF.

This CDR3 reads CASSYQDSFPYNEQFF. In DNA, the CDR3 is TGTGCCAGCAGTTACCAAGACAGCTTCCCCTACAATGAGCAGTTCTTC. The rearrangement uses TRBV6-5 and TRBJ2-1; D is possibly TRBD1 (5 bases). V was trimmed by 2 bases and J by 2 bases, leaving 13 bases between them. CDR3 size: 16 residues. Germline CDR1 is MNHEY and CDR2 is SVGAGI.

The chain links TRBV30 to TRBJ1-1; possibly TRBD1 for D (6 bases). Trimming cost V 4 bases and J 2 bases, with 23 bases left between them. The V gene's germline CDR1 is GTSNPN and CDR2 SVGIG (reference sequence). This CDR3 spans 17 amino acids. DNA of the CDR3: TGTGCCTGGACGTGGTCGCGGGGGCTTACGGAAAACACTGAAGCTTTCTTT. Translating gives CAWTWSRGLTENTEAFF. Together with reference TRBV30 and TRBJ1-1, the CDR3 gives the full variable domain: SQTIHQWPATLVQPVGSPLSLECTVEGTSNPNLYWYRQAAGRGLQLLFYSVGIGQISSEVPQNLSASRPQDRQFILSSKKLLLSDSGFYLCAWTWSRGLTENTEAFFGQGTRLTVV.

J is TRBJ1-5 and V is TRBV5-1; 8 bases align to TRBD1. The CDR3 covers 17 residues. CDR1 is SGHRS and CDR2 is YFSETQ in the germline V gene. With 0 bases clipped from V and 0 bases from J, the junction kept 5 bases outside the gene matches. In DNA form, the CDR3 reads TGCGCCAGCAGCTTGGGCGCAGGGGGCAATAGCAATCAGCCCCAGCATTTT. As protein: CASSLGAGGNSNQPQHF.

The chain links TRBV7-3 to TRBJ2-5; the match to TRBD2 covers 13 bases. V was clipped by 4 bases and J by 5 bases; unmatched bases: 4. This CDR3 spans 15 amino acids. Germline values: CDR1 SGHTA, CDR2 FQGTGA. CDR3 protein: CASSYGTSGTETQYF. The DNA for the CDR3 is TGTGCCAGCAGCTATGGGACTAGCGGGACGGAGACCCAGTACTTC.

The chain joins TRBV5-4 to TRBJ1-6; no clear D. The germline V gene encodes CDR1 SGHNT and CDR2 YYREEE (reference sequence). V was trimmed by 3 bases and J by 0 bases, leaving 10 bases between them. This CDR3 is built from 16 residues. CDR3 coding DNA: TGTGCCAGCAGCTCTCTAGGATCCTCCTATAATTCACCCCTCCACTTT. This encodes CASSSLGSSYNSPLHF. The full variable domain, in which reference TRBV5-4 and TRBJ1-6 provide the parts outside the CDR3, is ETGVTQSPTHLIKTRGQQVTLRCSSQSGHNTVSWYQQALGQGPQFIFQYYREEENGRGNFPPRFSGLQFPNYSSELNVNALELDDSALYLCASSSLGSSYNSPLHFGNGTRLTVT.

The chain is built from TRBV5-1 and TRBJ2-1, with TRBD2 matching 13 bases. Germline-derived CDR1 and CDR2 are SGHRS and YFSETQ. The CDR3 spans 18 residues. The ends lost 3 bases at V and 3 bases at J; junction bases unmatched: 9. The CDR3 DNA reads as TGCGCCAGCAGCTCCCCAAGGACTAGCGGGGGTGTCTACAATGAGCAGTTCTTC. Translating gives CASSSPRTSGGVYNEQFF.

This clonotype was recorded only once. The chain uses TRBV15 and TRBJ1-1; D is perhaps TRBD1 (5 bases). CDR3 length: 16 amino acids. Germline V gene sequence: CDR1 LNHNV, CDR2 YYDKDF (reference sequence). Deletions cut 1 base from V and 0 bases from J, with 12 bases between. In nucleotides, the CDR3 is TGTGCCACCAGCAGAGGGGGGGGGACGGTGAACACTGAAGCTTTCTTT. Protein product: CATSRGGGTVNTEAFF.

The chain carries TRBV20-1 and TRBJ1-1, with a weak D call TRBD1 (5 bases). The CDR3 has 14 residues. V lost 0 bases and J lost 0, with 8 bases in between. Germline-derived CDR1 and CDR2 are DFQATT and SNEGSKA (reference sequence). The CDR3 DNA follows: TGCAGTGCTAGAGATGGCAGGGTGAACACTGAAGCTTTCTTT. As protein: CSARDGRVNTEAFF.

CDR3 in amino acids: CATSGQGMNTEAFF. CDR3 sequence (DNA): TGTGCCACCAGTGGTCAAGGGATGAACACTGAAGCTTTCTTT. This chain connects TRBV24-1 to TRBJ1-1; D remains ambiguous. The CDR3 runs 14 residues. V was trimmed by 5 bases and J by 0 bases, leaving 9 bases between them. The V gene's germline CDR1 is KGHDR and CDR2 SFDVKD.

The CDR3 protein is CASSFALDRVEYEQYV. CDR3 in DNA: TGTGCCAGCAGTTTCGCCCTCGACAGGGTAGAATACGAGCAGTACGTC. The chain combines TRBV6-2 or TRBV6-3 with TRBJ2-7; 7 bases match TRBD1. This CDR3 is 16 amino acids long. CDR1 and CDR2 from the germline V gene are MNHEY and SVGEGT. The trim removed 4 bases at V and 4 bases at J, leaving 13 bases unmatched.

The chain links TRBV27 to TRBJ1-1, with D perhaps TRBD1 (6 bases). V gave up 3 bases and J gave up 5 bases, with 10 bases separating them. The CDR3 spans 13 residues. Per germline, CDR1 MNHEY and CDR2 SMNVEV (reference sequence). The CDR3, as DNA: TGTGCCAGCAGTTTCCAGGGGAGAACTGAAGCTTTCTTT. This codes for CASSFQGRTEAFF.

The chain employs TRBV29-1 and TRBJ1-2; D is unclear. In germline, CDR1 is SQVTM, CDR2 ANQGSEA. With 4 bases removed from V and 8 bases from J, the gap between germline ends came to 14 bases. The CDR3 covers 12 residues. The CDR3 DNA sequence: TGCAGCGTTGGACGATTCAGCCGCGGCTACACCTTC. It encodes CSVGRFSRGYTF. The entire variable domain, with the rest obtained from reference TRBV29-1 and TRBJ1-2, is as follows: SAVISQKPSRDICQRGTSLTIQCQVDSQVTMMFWYRQQPGQSLTLIATANQGSEATYESGFVIDKFPISRPNLTFSTLTVSNMSPEDSSIYLCSVGRFSRGYTFGSGTRLTVV.

This chain links TRBV29-1 with TRBJ1-2; D may be TRBD1 (6 bases). The V end was cut by 4 bases, the J end by 4 bases, with 16 bases between. This CDR3 is built from 14 residues. Germline V gene lookup returns CDR1 SQVTM and CDR2 ANQGSEA. The CDR3 is CSVGGSGEGYGYTF. Here the CDR3 DNA reads TGCAGCGTTGGGGGGTCAGGGGAGGGCTATGGCTACACCTTC.

The V call is TRBV15, the J call TRBJ2-1, with D maybe TRBD2 (7 bases). This CDR3 region has 16 residues. Trimming removed 0 bases from V and 6 bases from J, with 15 bases in between. The germline gives CDR1 LNHNV, CDR2 YYDKDF (reference sequence). CDR3 region: CATSREGGRGANEQFF. CDR3 in DNA: TGTGCCACCAGCAGAGAAGGGGGTCGGGGGGCCAATGAGCAGTTCTTC.

This clonotype was detected many times. V usage is TRBV3-1 and J usage is TRBJ1-2; no definite D call. Germline V gene lookup returns CDR1 LGHDT and CDR2 YNNKEL (reference sequence). V lost 4 bases and J 4 bases, leaving 7 bases between the germline ends. This CDR3 has 12 residues. The CDR3: CASSRGSYGYTF. CDR3 coding DNA: TGTGCCAGCAGCCGTGGCAGCTATGGCTACACCTTC.

The chain recombines TRBV7-9 with TRBJ1-6; 7 bases map to TRBD1. The CDR3 runs to 13 residues. V shed 4 bases, J shed 15 bases, and the junction held 9 bases outside the gene matches. The germline V gene encodes CDR1 SEHNR and CDR2 FQNEAQ (reference sequence). The CDR3 coding sequence is TGTGCCAGCAGCTCGCCAGGGGGGTGGGTCCTCCACTTT. Its protein is CASSSPGGWVLHF.

V is TRBV4-3 and J is TRBJ2-1; perhaps D is TRBD1 or TRBD2 (5 bases each). The V gene's germline CDR1 is LGHNA and CDR2 YSLEER. There are 16 residues in the CDR3. V shed 4 bases and J shed 6 bases, with 19 bases lying between them. CDR3 sequence reads: CASSLPSDGALNEQFF. The CDR3 DNA follows: TGCGCCAGCAGCCTTCCCTCCGACGGGGCGCTCAATGAGCAGTTCTTC.

In its sample, this clonotype was seen a few times. V gene TRBV7-2 combines with J gene TRBJ2-7, with a tentative D call TRBD2 (5 bases). Germline-derived CDR1 and CDR2 are SGHTA and FQGNSA. V lost 4 bases, J lost 0 bases, and 16 bases lay in between. The CDR3 runs to 16 residues. CDR3 loop: CASSSYKAESSYEQYF. The CDR3 coding sequence is TGTGCCAGCAGCTCGTACAAAGCGGAGAGCTCCTACGAGCAGTACTTC.

This clonotype turned up a few times. The chain joins TRBV12-3 or TRBV12-4 to TRBJ1-5; possible D gene TRBD1, 6 bases. Trimming cost V 8 bases and J 3 bases, with 14 bases left between them. The CDR3 spans 14 residues. The chain's CDR3 is CASGQTGYNQPQHF. The CDR3, as DNA: TGTGCCAGCGGCCAAACAGGGTACAATCAGCCCCAGCATTTT.

V is TRBV7-8 and J is TRBJ1-4, with 7 bases identical to TRBD1. The V gene end was trimmed by 2 bases and the J gene end by 5 bases; junction bases not matched to a gene: 5. Germline CDR1 is SGHVS and CDR2 is FQNEAQ. This CDR3 region has 15 residues. For the CDR3, the DNA is TGTGCCAGCAGCTTATGGGAACAGGGGAATGAAAAACTGTTTTTT. Encoded protein: CASSLWEQGNEKLFF.